One and the same sample provided the 16 T cell receptor beta chains below, sequenced in a study of T cell responses to AZD1222 COVID-19 vaccine. This table comes from immunoSEQ multiplex PCR, and its TCRdb copy is limited to in-frame clones, with some not included. In the table there are some 65,000 clones, 75% to 85% of which are singletons. The sample consisted of peripheral blood, taken on day 0 of MenACWY control vaccination. The receptors stem from an adult in good health.

Only one count was recorded for this clone. The chain is built from TRBV2 and TRBJ2-2; no definite D call. V was trimmed by 4 bases and J by 2 bases, leaving 5 bases between them. The germline CDR1 and CDR2 sequences are SNHLY and FYNNEI. The CDR3 sequence is 13 residues long. CDR3 residues: CASSVLNTGELFF. DNA of the CDR3: TGTGCCAGCAGTGTCCTAAACACCGGGGAGCTGTTTTTT.

The V and J genes are TRBV30 and TRBJ1-1, with 10 positions matching TRBD1. Germline V gene sequence: CDR1 GTSNPN, CDR2 SVGIG (reference sequence). The CDR3 length is 14 residues. The junction had 5 bases not matched to a gene; V was cut back by 3 bases and J by 4 bases. The DNA of the CDR3 is TGTGCCTGGAGCGTTCGGACAGGGGGCACTGAAGCTTTCTTT. It codes for CAWSVRTGGTEAFF.

V gene TRBV30 combines with J gene TRBJ2-3; D may be TRBD2 (6 bases). Germline V lookup: CDR1 GTSNPN, CDR2 SVGIG (reference sequence). CDR3 length equals 14 residues. The V end was cut by 5 bases, the J end by 4 bases, with 16 bases between. The DNA of the CDR3 is TGTGCCTGGGCCAGCGGAGGGGCTTCAGATACGCAGTATTTT. Translated: CAWASGGASDTQYF.

This clone was seen a single time. Additional DNA sequences in this sample encode the identical CDR3. The chain joins TRBV2 to TRBJ1-1; D remains ambiguous. V lost 6 bases to trimming and J lost 2 bases, with 10 bases between them. Germline CDR1 and CDR2: SNHLY and FYNNEI. This CDR3 has 13 residues. CDR3 sequence: CASSGQPNTEAFF. The CDR3 region has the DNA TGTGCCAGCAGCGGCCAGCCTAACACTGAAGCTTTCTTT. The variable domain in full, with the rest retrieved from reference TRBV2 and TRBJ1-1, is EPEVTQTPSHQVTQMGQEVILRCVPISNHLYFYWYRQILGQKVEFLVSFYNNEISEKSEIFDDQFSVERPDGSNFTLKIRSTKLEDSAMYFCASSGQPNTEAFFGQGTRLTVV.

This clone has a single count. This chain links TRBV11-2 with TRBJ2-3; D perhaps matches TRBD2 (5 bases). Trimming shortened V by 4 bases and J by 6 bases, and 8 bases separated the two germline ends. This CDR3 is built from 12 residues. Germline loops: CDR1 SGHAT, CDR2 FQNNGV. The CDR3 loop is CASSSGSDTQYF. Written as DNA, the CDR3 is TGTGCCAGCAGCTCGGGGTCGGATACGCAGTATTTT.

The chain has TRBV28 and TRBJ1-2; tentative D call: TRBD1 (5 bases). The CDR3 sequence is 15 residues long. The V gene's germline CDR1 is MDHEN and CDR2 SYDVKM. V lost 6 bases and J lost 6, with 20 bases in between. The chain's CDR3 is CASSFNTGTRNGYTF. In DNA form, the CDR3 reads TGTGCCAGCAGCTTTAATACCGGGACTAGGAATGGCTACACCTTC.

The gene calls are TRBV2 and TRBJ1-3, with a weak D call TRBD1 (6 bases). This CDR3 spans 15 amino acids. The V gene lost 2 bases and the J gene lost 7 bases, with 15 bases spanning the gap. Germline CDR1 SNHLY, CDR2 FYNNEI. This chain's CDR3 is CASSETRGLGNTIYF. The CDR3 DNA reads TGTGCCAGCAGTGAAACCCGGGGGCTCGGGAACACCATATATTTT. Using reference TRBV2 and TRBJ1-3 for the parts outside the CDR3, the full variable domain is EPEVTQTPSHQVTQMGQEVILRCVPISNHLYFYWYRQILGQKVEFLVSFYNNEISEKSEIFDDQFSVERPDGSNFTLKIRSTKLEDSAMYFCASSETRGLGNTIYFGEGSWLTVV.

This clone has only one observation. This chain links TRBV7-2 with TRBJ2-2; 8 bases align to TRBD1. This CDR3 contains 15 residues. Germline-derived CDR1 and CDR2 are SGHTA and FQGNSA. V dropped 2 bases and J dropped 4; count of bases not matched to a gene: 3. Here the CDR3 reads CASSLSTGGTGELFF. The CDR3 nucleotides are TGTGCCAGCAGCTTAAGCACAGGGGGCACCGGGGAGCTGTTTTTT.

The rearrangement joins TRBV30 to TRBJ2-7; D may be TRBD2 (7 bases). Trimming removed 8 bases from V and 6 bases from J, with 17 bases in between. There are 12 residues in the CDR3. The germline CDR1 and CDR2 sequences are GTSNPN and SVGIG (reference sequence). The CDR3 DNA reads as TGTGCCCGATCAGAGGGGGGGCCCGAGCAGTACTTC. Translated: CARSEGGPEQYF.

CDR3: CASSSPSGVGPDTQYF. DNA of the CDR3: TGTGCCAGCAGCTCCCCTAGCGGGGTCGGGCCAGATACGCAGTATTTT. The chain joins TRBV11-1 to TRBJ2-3, with 9 bases matching TRBD2. This CDR3 contains 16 residues. With 4 bases clipped from V and 4 bases from J, the junction kept 9 bases outside the gene matches. CDR1 and CDR2 (germline): SGHAT, FQDESV (reference sequence).

The rearrangement links TRBV27 to TRBJ1-1, with TRBD1 as a possible D gene (5 bases). The V end was cut by 4 bases, the J end by 4 bases, with 13 bases between. This CDR3 region has 14 residues. Germline CDR1 is MNHEY and CDR2 is SMNVEV (reference sequence). In DNA form, the CDR3 reads TGTGCCAGCAGTTCCCGGGGGACGATCACTGAAGCTTTCTTT. Translated: CASSSRGTITEAFF.

The V and J genes are TRBV6-5 and TRBJ2-2; 7 positions match TRBD1. With 6 bases clipped from V and 5 bases from J, the junction kept 9 bases outside the gene matches. This CDR3 is built from 15 residues. From germline, CDR1 is MNHEY and CDR2 SVGAGI. The CDR3: CASSLLGGMTGELFF. CDR3 DNA: TGTGCCAGCAGCCTCCTAGGGGGCATGACCGGGGAGCTGTTTTTT.

The chain links TRBV15 to TRBJ2-2; D unresolved. The CDR3 loop spans 16 amino acids. V dropped 3 bases and J dropped 0 bases, with 11 bases sitting between them. The germline V gene encodes CDR1 LNHNV and CDR2 YYDKDF (reference sequence). Here the CDR3 reads CATSSLGKANTGELFF. The DNA of the CDR3 is TGTGCCACCAGCAGCCTGGGAAAAGCGAACACCGGGGAGCTGTTTTTT.

This chain connects TRBV29-1 to TRBJ2-7; D not certain. This CDR3 is 14 amino acids long. In germline, CDR1 is SQVTM, CDR2 ANQGSEA. V was pared by 7 bases and J by 3 bases, with 19 bases between. For the CDR3, the DNA is TGCAGCGCCGCCCTGGACCTACCGTACTACGAGCAGTACTTC. This encodes CSAALDLPYYEQYF.

The chain combines TRBV11-2 with TRBJ2-1, with D possibly TRBD2 on 5 matching bases. CDR3 length: 14 amino acids. Per germline, CDR1 SGHAT and CDR2 FQNNGV. V lost 0 bases, J lost 14 bases, and 17 bases lay in between. This CDR3 is CASSLDPGRRLEFF. CDR3 coding DNA: TGTGCCAGCAGCTTAGATCCGGGAAGAAGGTTAGAGTTCTTC.

The rearrangement links TRBV30 to TRBJ1-2, with D perhaps TRBD1 (5 bases). Germline CDR1 and CDR2: GTSNPN and SVGIG (reference sequence). V was clipped by 6 bases and J by 8 bases, with 25 bases between them. This CDR3 region has 15 residues. The CDR3 is CACPQAAAGVGGYTF. CDR3 sequence (DNA): TGTGCCTGCCCTCAGGCGGCCGCGGGGGTAGGGGGCTACACCTTC.